This T cell receptor beta chain was captured by sequencing in a study of graft-versus-host responses after intestinal transplantation. Whole-study context: Anti-thymocyte globulin induction was given to all recipients, followed by tacrolimus and steroids for around three years. Study-level points and caveats: Allografts of one patient group, those with graft-donor T cell macrochimerism, had high graft-versus-host to host-versus-graft clonal ratios. Analysis identified GvH clones in recipient marrow, with some appearing first in ileum or blood.

Lymphocytes from graft epithelium and lamina propria were isolated. The CDR3 consists of 11 residues. Germline V gene lookup returns CDR1 MRHNA and CDR2 SNTAGT. V was clipped by 4 bases and J by 5 bases, with 5 bases between them. Regarding this clone: Its matching antigen is unknown.

TCRdb keeps only in-frame clones here, not all; method: immunoSEQ multiplex PCR. In the table there are about 37,000 clones, approximately 90% of which are singletons. The sample consisted of ileum tissue, taken approximately 200 days after intestinal transplant. The receptor comes from a human patient who received an intestinal transplant, so some T cells may come from the graft donor. The chain employs TRBV6-4 and TRBJ1-1; D is undetermined. CDR3 amino acids: CASSAGTEAFF. Here the CDR3 DNA reads TGTGCCAGCAGTGCGGGGACTGAAGCTTTCTTT.